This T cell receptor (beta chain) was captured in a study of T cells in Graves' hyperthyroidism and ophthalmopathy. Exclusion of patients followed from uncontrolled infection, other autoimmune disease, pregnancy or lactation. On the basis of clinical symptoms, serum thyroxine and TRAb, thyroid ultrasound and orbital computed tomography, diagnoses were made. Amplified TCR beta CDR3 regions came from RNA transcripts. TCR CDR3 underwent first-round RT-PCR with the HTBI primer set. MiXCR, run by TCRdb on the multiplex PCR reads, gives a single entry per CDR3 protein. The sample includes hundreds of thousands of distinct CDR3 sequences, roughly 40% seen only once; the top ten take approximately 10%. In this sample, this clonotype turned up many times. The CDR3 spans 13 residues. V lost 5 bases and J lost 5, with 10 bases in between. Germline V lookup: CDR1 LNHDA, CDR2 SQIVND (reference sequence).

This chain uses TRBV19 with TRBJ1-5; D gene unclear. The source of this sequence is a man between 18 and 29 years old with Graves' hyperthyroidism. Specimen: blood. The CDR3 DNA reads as TGTGCCAGTAGTTGGGTAAAGGATCAGCCCCAGCATTTT. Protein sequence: CASSWVKDQPQHF. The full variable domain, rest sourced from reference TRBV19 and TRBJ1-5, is DGGITQSPKYLFRKEGQNVTLSCEQNLNHDAMYWYRQDPGQGLRLIYYSQIVNDFQKGDIAEGYSVSREKKESFPLTVTSAQKNPTAFYLCASSWVKDQPQHFGDGTRLSIL.